A selection of T cell receptor beta chains follows, all from one sample in a study of blood T cell repertoires in COVID-19. Method: immunoSEQ multiplex PCR; TCRdb's copy keeps in-frame clones and lacks some. The sample includes tens of thousands of clones, 91% of them seen just once. Source material: peripheral blood. These receptors were collected from a woman aged 45-60 years in a cohort sampled during active COVID-19. Both conserved end residues are part of each CDR3. A D gene is named only where the DNA matches it firmly. Expanded clones are given a class, and other clones once, few, many or no size at all.

j_call	v_call	d_call	clone_size	cdr3_nt	cdr3_aa
TRBJ2-5	TRBV7-9	TRBD1	NA	TGTGCCAGCAGCTTCCAGGGGGTGACCCAGTACTTC	CASSFQGVTQYF
TRBJ1-5	TRBV28	TRBD1	NA	TGTGCCAGCAGCCACGACAGGGTACCCAATCAGCCCCAGCATTTT	CASSHDRVPNQPQHF
TRBJ1-1	TRBV15	NA	NA	TGTGCCACCAGCAGAGCGATGAGTAACACTGAAGCTTTCTTT	CATSRAMSNTEAFF
TRBJ1-1	TRBV9	NA	once	TGTGCCAGCAGCGTATCCCCTAGACAGGAGAACACTGAAGCTTTCTTT	CASSVSPRQENTEAFF
TRBJ2-3	TRBV6-6	TRBD1	once	TGTGCCAGCAGATCAGGGGGTTGGTCAGATACGCAGTATTTT	CASRSGGWSDTQYF
TRBJ1-1	TRBV12-3/TRBV12-4	TRBD1	NA	TGTGCCAGCAGCCTTGGACAGGTAGCTTTCTTT	CASSLGQVAFF
TRBJ2-7	TRBV4-1	TRBD2	NA	TGCGCCAGCAGCCTCAGCGGGAGGGGCGAGCAGTACTTC	CASSLSGRGEQYF
TRBJ1-1	TRBV6-5	TRBD1	NA	TGTGCCAGCAGCAAGACAGGGGGGGAAGCTTTCTTT	CASSKTGGEAFF
TRBJ2-2	TRBV5-1	TRBD1	once	TGCGCCAGCAGCAAAGCAGGGGGATACACCGGGGAGCTGTTTTTT	CASSKAGGYTGELFF
TRBJ2-1	TRBV24-1	TRBD2	once	TGTGCCACCAGTGAGAACTTCCTACTAGCGGGAGACGCCAATGAGCAGTTCTTC	CATSENFLLAGDANEQFF
TRBJ2-2	TRBV5-1	TRBD2	NA	TGCGCCAGCAGCTTGGAGTACCGGGACTCCCCCCGGGGGGTGAACACCGGGGAGCTGTTTTTT	CASSLEYRDSPRGVNTGELFF
TRBJ2-6	TRBV5-8	NA	NA	TGTGCCAGCTCGCGGGGTTTTGGGGCCAACGTCCTGACTTTC	CASSRGFGANVLTF
TRBJ2-4	TRBV5-4	TRBD2	NA	TGTGCCAGCAGCTTGTACAGGACTAGCGGCCAAAACATTCAGTACTTC	CASSLYRTSGQNIQYF
TRBJ2-7	TRBV6-5	NA	NA	TGTGCCAGCAGACGACGGACAGAATCCTACGAGCAGTACTTC	CASRRRTESYEQYF
TRBJ2-3	TRBV28	TRBD2	NA	TGTGCCAGCACGGGGGGATCCGATACGCAGTATTTT	CASTGGSDTQYF
TRBJ1-4	TRBV6-5	TRBD1	once	TGTGCCAGCAGTAGCAGGGGGTATTCCGAAAAACTGTTTTTT	CASSSRGYSEKLFF
TRBJ2-7	TRBV5-4	TRBD2	NA	TGTGCCAGCAGCCCAGGGGGGCAGCGGGAGGCCCTTGGTTTC	CASSPGGQREALGF
TRBJ2-1	TRBV19	TRBD2	NA	TGTGCCAGTAGTATAGGAAATAGCGGGAGGTATGATGAGCAGTTCTTC	CASSIGNSGRYDEQFF
TRBJ1-1	TRBV10-1	NA	NA	TGCGCCAGCAGCCTCGGGGAGGCTCGGGGAACTTTCTTT	CASSLGEARGTFF
TRBJ1-1	TRBV12-3/TRBV12-4	NA	NA	TGTGCCAGCAGTTTGGAACGGGACACTGAAGCTTTCTTT	CASSLERDTEAFF
TRBJ2-2	TRBV21-1	NA	NA	TGTGCCAGCAGCAAAGACCCGGGGGGGCTGGCCGGGGAGCTGTTTTTT	CASSKDPGGLAGELFF
TRBJ2-7	TRBV10-3	TRBD2	NA	TGTGCCATCAGGCCGGGACTAGCGGGAGTCAACGAGCAGTACTTC	CAIRPGLAGVNEQYF
TRBJ2-7	TRBV10-3	TRBD1	NA	TGTGCCATCGCGGACAGGGTATCCTACGAGCAGTACTTC	CAIADRVSYEQYF
TRBJ2-7	TRBV6-6	NA	NA	TGTGCCAGCAGTTTGCAGGCCTCAAAGTACTTC	CASSLQASKYF
TRBJ1-6	TRBV5-6	NA	NA	TGTGCCAGCAGCCAGCGGGGTCTGAGTTCACCCCTCCACTTT	CASSQRGLSSPLHF
TRBJ2-1	TRBV11-2	TRBD1	NA	TGTGCCAGCAGCTTAATCGCAGCGGGGACAGGGATTCCTGAGCAGTTCTTC	CASSLIAAGTGIPEQFF
TRBJ2-3	TRBV19	NA	NA	TGTGCCAGTAGTTTCAACAGAAGCACAGATACGCAGTATTTT	CASSFNRSTDTQYF
TRBJ1-5	TRBV28	TRBD1	NA	TGTGCCAGCAGTTTATCCCGTTCACGGACAGGGTTCGTAGAAAGCAATCAGCCCCAGCATTTT	CASSLSRSRTGFVESNQPQHF
TRBJ2-2	TRBV6-5	TRBD1	NA	TGTGCCAGCAGTTACCGGGACAGAAACACCGGGGAGCTGTTTTTT	CASSYRDRNTGELFF
TRBJ2-1	TRBV7-2	TRBD1	NA	TGTGCCAGCAGCTTAGTTACCGGGACAGGGTTGTCCTACAATGAGCAGTTCTTC	CASSLVTGTGLSYNEQFF
TRBJ2-7	TRBV3-1/TRBV3-2	NA	NA	TGTGCCAGCAGCCAAGATTACCCTAGAACCTACGAGCAGTACTTC	CASSQDYPRTYEQYF
TRBJ2-1	TRBV3-1/TRBV3-2	NA	NA	TGTGCCAGCAGCCTCCCTGGGGCGGCTGTAAATGAGCAGTTCTTC	CASSLPGAAVNEQFF
TRBJ1-1	TRBV6-5	NA	NA	TGTGCCAGCACACGAACTGGGGCGTGGGGAGCTTTCTTT	CASTRTGAWGAFF
TRBJ2-1	TRBV6-6	NA	NA	TGTGCCAGCAGTTACCCTGGTAGGGGTTACAATGAGCAGTTCTTC	CASSYPGRGYNEQFF
TRBJ2-2	TRBV5-1	TRBD2	NA	TGCGCCAGCAGCCAGACTAGCGGGGGCACCGGGGAGCTGTTTTTT	CASSQTSGGTGELFF
TRBJ1-1	TRBV7-2	TRBD1	NA	TGTGCCAGCAGCTTACTCGGGACAGGGAGATTGAACACTGAAGCTTTCTTT	CASSLLGTGRLNTEAFF